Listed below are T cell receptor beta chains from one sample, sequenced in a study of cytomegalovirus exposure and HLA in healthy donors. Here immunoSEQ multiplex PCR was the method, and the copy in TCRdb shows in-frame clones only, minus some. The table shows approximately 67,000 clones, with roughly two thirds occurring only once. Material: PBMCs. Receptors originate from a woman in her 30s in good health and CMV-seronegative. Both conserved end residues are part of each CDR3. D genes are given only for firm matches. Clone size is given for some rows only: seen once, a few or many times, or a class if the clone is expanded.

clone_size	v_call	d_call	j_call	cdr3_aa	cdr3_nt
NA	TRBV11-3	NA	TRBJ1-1	CASSLYSHDSPEAFF	TGTGCCAGCAGCCTCTACTCACACGACAGCCCTGAAGCTTTCTTT
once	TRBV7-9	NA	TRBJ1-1	CASSLGGGVNTEAFF	TGTGCCAGCAGCTTGGGGGGGGGTGTGAACACTGAAGCTTTCTTT
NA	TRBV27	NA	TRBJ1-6	CASSWGGNSPLHF	TGTGCCAGCAGTTGGGGGGGGAATTCACCCCTCCACTTT
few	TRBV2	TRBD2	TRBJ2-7	CASMAGGSRYEQYF	TGTGCCAGCATGGCCGGGGGGTCTAGGTACGAGCAGTACTTC
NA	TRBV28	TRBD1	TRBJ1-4	CASSLNLDRGREKLFF	TGTGCCAGCAGTCTAAACCTGGACAGGGGTCGGGAAAAACTGTTTTTT
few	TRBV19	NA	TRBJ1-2	CASTLQGNGYGYTF	TGTGCCAGTACCCTACAGGGAAACGGCTATGGCTACACCTTC
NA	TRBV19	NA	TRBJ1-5	CASSINRVGGNQPQHF	TGTGCCAGTAGTATCAACAGGGTAGGGGGCAATCAGCCCCAGCATTTT
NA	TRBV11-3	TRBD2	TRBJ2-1	CASSFSGGPEQFF	TGTGCCAGCAGCTTTAGCGGGGGGCCGGAGCAGTTCTTC
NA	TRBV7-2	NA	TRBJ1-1	CASSLGTVEAFF	TGTGCCAGCAGCTTAGGGACAGTGGAAGCTTTCTTT
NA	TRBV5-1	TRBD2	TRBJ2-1	CASSSQGPRGGSKQFF	TGCGCCAGCAGCTCCCAGGGGCCGCGGGGGGGCAGTAAACAGTTCTTC
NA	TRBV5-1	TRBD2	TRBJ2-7	CASSLNSGASYEQYF	TGCGCCAGCAGCTTGAATAGCGGGGCTTCCTACGAGCAGTACTTC
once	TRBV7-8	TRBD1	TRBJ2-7	CASSLGDREHEQYF	TGTGCCAGCAGCTTAGGTGACAGGGAGCACGAGCAGTACTTC
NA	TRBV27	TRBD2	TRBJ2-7	CASSLGLAGVPYEQYF	TGTGCCAGCAGCCTCGGACTAGCGGGGGTCCCGTACGAGCAGTACTTC
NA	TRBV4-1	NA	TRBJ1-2	CASSQETAGLGYGYTF	TGCGCCAGCAGCCAAGAGACAGCGGGTTTAGGCTATGGCTACACCTTC
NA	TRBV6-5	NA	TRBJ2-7	CVSSSPTGYEQYF	TGTGTCAGCAGTTCCCCCACGGGGTACGAGCAGTACTTC
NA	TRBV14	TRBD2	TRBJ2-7	CASSPGLAGPYEQYF	TGTGCCAGCAGCCCGGGACTAGCGGGGCCCTACGAGCAGTACTTC
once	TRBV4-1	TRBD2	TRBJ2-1	CASSQEERGGPYNEQFF	TGCGCCAGCAGCCAAGAAGAGCGGGGGGGACCCTACAATGAGCAGTTCTTC
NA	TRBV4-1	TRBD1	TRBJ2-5	CASSPGTGGQETQYF	TGCGCCAGCAGCCCTGGCACAGGGGGCCAAGAGACCCAGTACTTC
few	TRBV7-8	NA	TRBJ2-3	CASSLGLSTDTQYF	TGTGCCAGCAGCTTAGGGCTGAGCACAGATACGCAGTATTTT
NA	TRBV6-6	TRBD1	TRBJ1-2	CASSTPDRVGGYTF	TGTGCCAGCAGTACCCCTGACAGGGTTGGCGGCTACACCTTC
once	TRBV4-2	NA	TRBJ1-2	CASSQEGRVGYTF	TGTGCCAGCAGCCAAGAAGGCAGGGTCGGCTACACCTTC
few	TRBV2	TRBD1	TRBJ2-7	CASSGTGSYEQYF	TGTGCCAGCAGTGGGACAGGGTCCTACGAGCAGTACTTC
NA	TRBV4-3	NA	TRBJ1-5	CASSQDLGGHQPQHF	TGCGCCAGCAGCCAAGATCTCGGGGGGCACCAGCCCCAGCATTTT
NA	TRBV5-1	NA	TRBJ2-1	CASTTYNEQFF	TGCGCCAGCACCACCTACAATGAGCAGTTCTTC
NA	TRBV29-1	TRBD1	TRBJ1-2	CSDRQGPPWGYTF	TGCAGCGATAGACAGGGGCCGCCTTGGGGCTACACCTTC
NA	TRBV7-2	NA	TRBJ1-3	CASSRGKSGNTIYF	TGTGCCAGCAGCAGGGGGAAGTCTGGAAACACCATATATTTT